A selection of T cell receptor beta chains follows, all from one sample in a study of shared clonotypes between healthy human individuals. Using immunoSEQ multiplex PCR, the repertoire was profiled, and TCRdb retains in-frame clones only, with some absent. The table shows about 1.5 million clones, with 95% to 99% occurring only once. What was sequenced was naive CD4+ T cells sorted from blood. These receptors all stem from a man aged 30 to 45 in good health. Each CDR3 is given with its conserved first and last residue. The order of the fields is CDR3 length, D gene, J gene, clone size, V gene, CDR3 protein, CDR3 DNA. The D gene is left open where the match is weak. Clone sizes are given selectively: once, few, many, or a class where the clone is expanded.

>15|NA|TRBJ2-2|NA|TRBV29-1
CSVAKTGTDTGELFF
TGCAGCGTCGCTAAAACAGGGACGGACACCGGGGAGCTGTTTTTT
>15|TRBD2|TRBJ2-7|once|TRBV6-5
CASNALAGVPYEQYF
TGTGCCAGCAACGCATTGGCGGGAGTACCCTACGAGCAGTACTTC
>12|NA|TRBJ2-7|NA|TRBV6-1
CASSDRDIKQYF
TGTGCCAGCAGTGACCGGGACATTAAGCAGTACTTC
>14|NA|TRBJ2-5|NA|TRBV7-9
CASSSSGTLETQYF
TGTGCCAGCAGCTCCTCAGGAACCCTCGAGACCCAGTACTTC
>13|NA|TRBJ1-1|NA|TRBV5-6
CASSYGHRTEAFF
TGTGCCAGCAGCTACGGACATAGAACTGAAGCTTTCTTT
>14|NA|TRBJ1-1|NA|TRBV14
CASSQGTKNTEAFF
TGTGCCAGCAGCCAGGGGACCAAGAACACTGAAGCTTTCTTT
>14|NA|TRBJ1-3|NA|TRBV6-6
CASSYGNSGNTIYF
TGTGCCAGCAGTTATGGGAATTCTGGAAACACCATATATTTT
>18|TRBD2|TRBJ2-1|NA|TRBV7-8
CASSFPSGRTSSYNEQFF
TGTGCCAGCAGCTTCCCCAGCGGGAGGACCAGCTCCTACAATGAGCAGTTCTTC
>15|TRBD1|TRBJ2-7|NA|TRBV10-3
CAISEETGNNYEQYF
TGTGCCATCAGTGAAGAGACAGGGAATAACTACGAGCAGTACTTC
>13|NA|TRBJ2-5|NA|TRBV5-6
CASNLDGKETQYF
TGTGCCAGCAACCTAGACGGGAAAGAGACCCAGTACTTC
>16|TRBD2|TRBJ2-2|NA|TRBV5-1
CASSLTSGRYTGELFF
TGCGCCAGCAGCTTAACTAGCGGGAGGTACACCGGGGAGCTGTTTTTT
>17|TRBD2|TRBJ2-7|NA|TRBV7-9
CASSLGGLAGEYYEQYF
TGTGCCAGCAGCTTAGGGGGACTAGCGGGAGAATACTACGAGCAGTACTTC
>14|TRBD1|TRBJ1-1|NA|TRBV6-1
CASSVRQGNTEAFF
TGTGCCAGCAGTGTGAGACAGGGGAACACTGAAGCTTTCTTT
>19|TRBD2|TRBJ2-2|NA|TRBV10-2
CASSPQAGLAGGLDGELFF
TGCGCCAGCAGTCCACAGGCCGGACTAGCGGGAGGGCTGGACGGGGAGCTGTTTTTT
>17|TRBD2|TRBJ2-5|NA|TRBV6-1
CASSDHPGLPPGETQYF
TGTGCCAGCAGTGACCATCCGGGACTACCACCAGGGGAGACCCAGTACTTC
>16|NA|TRBJ2-7|NA|TRBV6-1
CASSVSSPTLGYEQYF
TGTGCCAGCAGTGTTTCCTCTCCGACCCTCGGCTACGAGCAGTACTTC
>12|NA|TRBJ1-3|NA|TRBV7-9
CASSSKGNTIYF
TGTGCCAGCAGCTCAAAAGGAAACACCATATATTTT
>17|NA|TRBJ2-7|NA|TRBV7-9
CASSKPPGVANSYEQYF
TGTGCCAGCAGCAAACCGCCCGGGGTAGCGAACTCCTACGAGCAGTACTTC
>12|NA|TRBJ2-7|NA|TRBV7-2
CSTGRTSYEQYF
TGCTCCACAGGGCGAACTTCCTACGAGCAGTACTTC
>12|NA|TRBJ2-2|NA|TRBV5-6
CASSFYTGELFF
TGTGCCAGCAGCTTTTACACCGGGGAGCTGTTTTTT
>13|NA|TRBJ2-3|NA|TRBV5-1
CASSLGMADTQYF
TGCGCCAGCAGCTTGGGCATGGCAGATACGCAGTATTTT
>16|NA|TRBJ2-4|NA|TRBV14
CASSLTGLDLKNIQYF
TGTGCCAGCAGCCTGACAGGTCTTGACCTCAAAAACATTCAGTACTTC
>14|NA|TRBJ1-1|NA|TRBV9
CASSVSQQNTEAFF
TGTGCCAGCAGCGTTAGCCAGCAGAACACTGAAGCTTTCTTT
>16|TRBD1|TRBJ2-7|NA|TRBV25-1
CASSTHRTGSSYEQYF
TGTGCCAGCAGTACTCACAGGACAGGGAGCTCCTACGAGCAGTACTTC
>18|NA|TRBJ2-7|NA|TRBV4-3
CASSQGREGRASSYEQYF
TGCGCCAGCAGCCAAGGGAGAGAGGGGCGGGCAAGCTCCTACGAGCAGTACTTC
>16|TRBD2|TRBJ2-3|NA|TRBV5-1
CASSSPGLGVRDTQYF
TGCGCCAGCAGCTCCCCGGGACTAGGGGTTCGGGATACGCAGTATTTT
>13|TRBD1|TRBJ1-2|NA|TRBV5-1
CASSSQGAYGYTF
TGCGCCAGCAGCTCCCAGGGGGCCTATGGCTACACCTTC
>16|NA|TRBJ2-1|NA|TRBV6-1
CASSESGRSSYNEQFF
TGTGCCAGCAGTGAATCAGGGAGAAGCTCCTACAATGAGCAGTTCTTC
>16|NA|TRBJ2-1|NA|TRBV4-1
CASSQVFSTLNNEQFF
TGCGCCAGCAGCCAAGTTTTTAGTACCCTGAACAATGAGCAGTTCTTC
>16|NA|TRBJ2-1|NA|TRBV29-1
CSVPPGSGEFYNEQFF
TGCAGCGTCCCGCCCGGTAGCGGAGAGTTCTACAATGAGCAGTTCTTC
>16|NA|TRBJ2-7|NA|TRBV5-4
CASSLAGGRGDYEQYF
TGTGCCAGCAGCTTGGCCGGCGGCCGAGGGGACTACGAGCAGTACTTC
>15|TRBD1|TRBJ1-2|NA|TRBV2
CASSKTTGATAGYTF
TGTGCCAGCAGTAAAACGACAGGGGCGACGGCTGGCTACACCTTC
>19|NA|TRBJ2-3|NA|TRBV9
CASSVNIGGRQQDTDTQYF
TGTGCCAGCAGCGTAAACATAGGAGGGAGGCAGCAGGACACAGATACGCAGTATTTT
>16|TRBD1|TRBJ2-5|NA|TRBV2
CASSARRQGAGETQYF
TGTGCCAGCAGTGCTCGTCGGCAGGGGGCCGGAGAGACCCAGTACTTC
>17|TRBD2|TRBJ2-2|NA|TRBV9
CASSVGASGNLNGELFF
TGTGCCAGCAGCGTAGGGGCTAGCGGGAACTTGAACGGGGAGCTGTTTTTT
>14|TRBD1|TRBJ2-3|NA|TRBV27
CASSPGTGPHTQYF
TGTGCCAGCAGTCCCGGGACAGGACCACATACGCAGTATTTT
>15|NA|TRBJ2-7|once|TRBV5-4
CASSSERQFSYEQYF
TGTGCCAGCAGCTCCGAGCGACAGTTCTCCTACGAGCAGTACTTC
>16|TRBD2|TRBJ2-1|once|TRBV2
CASSAIAGGAYNEQFF
TGTGCCAGCAGTGCTATAGCGGGAGGGGCCTACAATGAGCAGTTCTTC